The 20 T cell receptor beta chains below come from one sample, sequenced in a study of T cell repertoires in cytomegalovirus infection. TCRdb passed the reads through MiXCR, listing each CDR3 protein once. The sample includes 150,000 to 190,000 distinct CDR3 sequences, 20% to 30% of them seen just once. The sample comprised PBMCs. Every receptor here comes from a human donor in good health (CMV status not recorded). Some clones in this sample may be carry-over from other donors' samples.

This sequence joins TRBV27 and TRBJ2-1; TRBD2 agrees at 10 bases. J gave up 3 bases and V 3 bases, and 5 bases lay outside the gene matches. The CDR3 sequence is 16 residues long. Germline loops: CDR1 MNHEY, CDR2 SMNVEV (reference sequence). In DNA form, the CDR3 reads TGTGCCAGCAGTTTGGCCGGACTAGCGGACTACAATGAGCAGTTCTTC. Encoded protein: CASSLAGLADYNEQFF.

The chain employs TRBV5-6 and TRBJ2-3; 9 positions agree with TRBD1. The germline V gene has CDR1 SGHDT and CDR2 YYEEEE. The J segment lost 6 bases and the V segment lost 0 bases, leaving 11 bases of the junction unmatched. The CDR3 runs to 17 residues. In nucleotides, the CDR3 is TGTGCCAGCAGCTTGGTCGGCGGAGACAGGGGGGAGGATACGCAGTATTTT. Translation gives CASSLVGGDRGEDTQYF.

Many counts were recorded for this clonotype. This chain joins TRBV7-2 and TRBJ2-6, with 15 bases fitting TRBD2. Germline loops: CDR1 SGHTA, CDR2 FQGNSA. V lost 6 bases to trimming and J lost 4 bases; unmatched junction nucleotides: 7. The CDR3 length is 18 residues. The CDR3 DNA reads as TGTGCCAGCAGTCCCCGGACTAGCGGGAGGGGGGGGGCCAACGTCCTGACTTTC. This encodes CASSPRTSGRGGANVLTF.

This chain connects TRBV7-9 to TRBJ2-7; D may correspond to TRBD1 or TRBD2 (5 bases each). Trimming took 5 bases from V and 3 from J, leaving 11 bases between them. Germline-derived CDR1 and CDR2 are SEHNR and FQNEAQ (reference sequence). CDR3 length: 13 residues. CDR3 coding DNA: TGTGCCAGCAGCGCCCGGGGCCTCTACGAGCAGTACTTC. It yields the protein CASSARGLYEQYF.

J is TRBJ2-2 and V is TRBV28, with a possible D match to TRBD1 (6 bases). The germline gives CDR1 MDHEN, CDR2 SYDVKM. The CDR3 is made up of 14 amino acids. Trimming removed 6 bases at V and 0 bases at J, with 8 bases between. The CDR3 region is CASRDSANTGELFF. DNA of the CDR3: TGTGCCAGCAGGGACAGTGCGAACACCGGGGAGCTGTTTTTT.

The chain carries TRBV28 and TRBJ2-7; no clear D. This CDR3 has 11 residues. CDR1 is MDHEN and CDR2 is SYDVKM in the germline V gene. V dropped 3 bases and J dropped 9 bases, with 9 bases sitting between them. Written as DNA, the CDR3 is TGTGCCAGCAGTTTCCAGGCCGCGCAGTACTTC. Encoded protein: CASSFQAAQYF.

The gene calls are TRBV20-1 and TRBJ2-1; 10 positions match TRBD2. This CDR3 comprises 15 residues. Germline CDR1 and CDR2: DFQATT and SNEGSKA (reference sequence). V lost 4 bases, J lost 7 bases, and 10 bases stayed unmatched. Here the CDR3 DNA reads TGCAGTGCTAAGAGAAGCGGGGGGGCTGGGAATGAGCAGTTCTTC. As protein: CSAKRSGGAGNEQFF.

This chain uses TRBV11-2 with TRBJ2-5; no clear D. Looked up from germline, CDR1 is SGHAT and CDR2 is FQNNGV. This CDR3 spans 12 amino acids. The V and J ends lost 5 bases and 4 bases respectively, with 8 bases between them. For the CDR3, the DNA is TGTGCCAGCAGCGGGTCATCAGAGACCCAGTACTTC. This gives the protein CASSGSSETQYF.

A few counts support this clonotype. This chain joins TRBV7-6 and TRBJ2-2; the match to TRBD2 covers 8 bases. The germline gives CDR1 SGHVS, CDR2 FNYEAQ. The CDR3 runs 15 residues. With 3 bases clipped from V and 3 bases from J, the junction kept 3 bases outside the gene matches. The CDR3 reads CASSFLLADTGELFF. The CDR3 region has the DNA TGTGCCAGCAGCTTCCTACTAGCGGACACCGGGGAGCTGTTTTTT.

This clonotype was recorded at least ten times. The chain has TRBV7-2 and TRBJ2-7; 9 nucleotides agree with TRBD2. Germline CDR1 SGHTA, CDR2 FQGNSA. V shed 1 base, J shed 6 bases, and the junction held 7 bases outside the gene matches. The CDR3 length is 15 residues. The CDR3 nucleotides read TGTGCCAGCAGCTTAGGCGGGGGGGCCAGGTTCGAGCAGTACTTC. It translates to CASSLGGGARFEQYF.

The rearrangement links TRBV19 to TRBJ1-5, with 11 bases lining up with TRBD1. Trimming removed 5 bases from V and 7 bases from J; junction bases left unmatched: 10. Germline-derived CDR1 and CDR2 are LNHDA and SQIVND (reference sequence). This CDR3 comprises 16 residues. The CDR3 nucleotides read TGTGCCAGTAGTGTGAGGTCCGGGACAGGGGGACAGCCCCAGCATTTT. It codes for CASSVRSGTGGQPQHF.

Concerning this clonotype: One end of the junction varies from germline; a read error may be responsible. The chain links TRBV6-2 or TRBV6-3 to TRBJ2-7, with 7 bases matching TRBD2. This CDR3 contains 16 residues. The V gene's germline CDR1 is MNHEY and CDR2 SVGEGT. CDR3 in DNA: TGTGTCAGCAGTTACTCTATAGCGGGTCTGACCTACGAGCAGTACTTC. As protein: CVSSYSIAGLTYEQYF.

This clonotype was seen only a few times. The rearrangement uses TRBV5-1 and TRBJ2-7; D unclear. The germline V gene has CDR1 SGHRS and CDR2 YFSETQ. This CDR3 spans 11 amino acids. V was clipped by 5 bases and J by 7 bases, with 10 bases between them. CDR3 DNA sequence: TGCGCCAGCAGTGACCTCGGGGAGCAGTACTTC. Translated: CASSDLGEQYF.

The chain uses TRBV12-3 or TRBV12-4 and TRBJ2-5; 12 bases are shared with TRBD1. This CDR3 comprises 15 residues. V lost 5 bases, J lost 5 bases, and 6 bases stayed unmatched. The CDR3 DNA follows: TGTGCCAGCAGTCCTGGGACAGGGGGCTGGGAGACCCAGTACTTC. Residues: CASSPGTGGWETQYF.

This clonotype was detected ten times or more. V and J are TRBV7-2 and TRBJ2-1; D call uncertain. Germline-derived CDR1 and CDR2 are SGHTA and FQGNSA. This CDR3 contains 16 residues. Between the trimmed V and J ends, which lost 2 bases and 1 base, there was a span of 12 bases. CDR3 in DNA: TGTGCCAGCAGCTTATTTGCTGCTTATTCCTACAATGAGCAGTTCTTC. Encoded protein: CASSLFAAYSYNEQFF.

The chain combines TRBV20-1 with TRBJ2-1; D call uncertain. Germline V gene sequence: CDR1 DFQATT, CDR2 SNEGSKA (reference sequence). The ends were cut back, 1 base at V and 7 bases at J, with 5 bases in the middle. CDR3 size: 11 residues. The CDR3 DNA is TGCAGTGCTAGAGCCTTTAATGAGCAGTTCTTC. Protein: CSARAFNEQFF.

The V gene is TRBV27, the J gene TRBJ2-1; D call uncertain. V was clipped by 3 bases and J by 10 bases, with 13 bases between them. CDR3 length: 13 amino acids. The germline gives CDR1 MNHEY, CDR2 SMNVEV (reference sequence). Here the CDR3 reads CASSFAWADEQFF. CDR3 sequence (DNA): TGTGCCAGCAGTTTTGCCTGGGCAGACGAGCAGTTCTTC.

As regards this clonotype: This may be a read error, as it is one base from a much larger clone. The chain is built from TRBV7-2 and TRBJ1-6; D is possibly TRBD1 (6 bases). The CDR3 length is 15 residues. The germline V and J ends were trimmed by 4 bases and 4 bases, with 11 bases remaining between them. CDR1 and CDR2 from the germline V gene are SGHTA and FQGNSA. The CDR3 nucleotides read TGTGCCAGCAGCTGTGGACAGTCTTATAATTCACCCCTCCACTTT. Encoded protein: CASSCGQSYNSPLHF.

A word on this clonotype: This may come from a read error, since a much larger clone is one base off. The V call is TRBV28, the J call TRBJ2-5, with 10 bases that match TRBD1. Germline lookup yields CDR1 MDHEN and CDR2 SYDVKM. The CDR3 totals 16 residues. For the CDR3, the DNA is TGTGCCAGCTGGGGACAGGGGTTCCAGGGAGAAGAGACCGAGTACTTC. Translation gives CASWGQGFQGEETEYF.

This clonotype was recorded a few times. This rearrangement joins TRBV12-5 to TRBJ1-1, with a tentative D call TRBD1 (5 bases). V was cut by 7 bases and J by 2 bases, with 11 bases left in between. The CDR3 consists of 13 residues. In germline, CDR1 is LGHNT, CDR2 FRNRAP. As DNA, the CDR3 is TGTGCTAGTGCCCTAGACAGTAACACTGAAGCTTTCTTT. Translated: CASALDSNTEAFF.